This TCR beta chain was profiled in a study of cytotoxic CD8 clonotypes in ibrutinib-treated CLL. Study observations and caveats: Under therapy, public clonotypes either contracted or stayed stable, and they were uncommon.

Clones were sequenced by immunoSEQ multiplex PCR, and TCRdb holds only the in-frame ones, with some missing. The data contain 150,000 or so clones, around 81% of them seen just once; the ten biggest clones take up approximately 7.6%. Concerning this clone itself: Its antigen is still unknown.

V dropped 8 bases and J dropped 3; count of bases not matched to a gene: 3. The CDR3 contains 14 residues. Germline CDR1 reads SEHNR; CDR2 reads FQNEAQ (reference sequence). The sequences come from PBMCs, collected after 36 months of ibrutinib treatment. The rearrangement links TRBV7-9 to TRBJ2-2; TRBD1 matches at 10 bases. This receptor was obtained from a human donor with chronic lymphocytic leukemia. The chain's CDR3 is CASGTGAYTGELFF. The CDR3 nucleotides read TGTGCCAGCGGGACAGGGGCCTACACCGGGGAGCTGTTTTTT.